The source of this T cell receptor (beta chain) is a study of shared clonotypes between healthy human individuals. Study results and limitations: Sharing across four donors was highest in naive CD4 (about 5%) and lowest in memory CD8 (roughly 0.4%).

CD45RO-negative, CCR7-selected cells formed the naive CD8 fraction, which excluded terminally differentiated effector memory CD45RA+ cells. This clone was detected only once. The antigen remains undetermined. A read error may produce the germline difference seen at one junction end. This CDR3 has 13 residues. The V gene's germline CDR1 is SGHVS and CDR2 FQNEAQ. Source study methods: Junction-only sequences produced by ImmunoSEQ had no quality scores, so filtering differed. Sequencing was performed with immunoSEQ multiplex PCR; in TCRdb, only in-frame clones are kept and a portion is missing. V and J calls plus clone size are reproduced from that table; the DNA served to infer D and trimming. This sample carries about 2.1 million clones, 85% to 95% of them seen once, and the ten largest clones take under 2%.

The chain carries TRBV7-8 and TRBJ2-1, with 12 bases aligning to TRBD2. The clonotype comes from a man aged 18 to 29 in good health. Some clones in this sample may be carry-over from other donors' samples. What was sequenced was naive CD8+ T cells from PBMCs. CDR3 bases: TGTGCCAGCAGCTTATTGACTAGCGGGAGTATCGTCTTC. Its protein product is CASSLLTSGSIVF.